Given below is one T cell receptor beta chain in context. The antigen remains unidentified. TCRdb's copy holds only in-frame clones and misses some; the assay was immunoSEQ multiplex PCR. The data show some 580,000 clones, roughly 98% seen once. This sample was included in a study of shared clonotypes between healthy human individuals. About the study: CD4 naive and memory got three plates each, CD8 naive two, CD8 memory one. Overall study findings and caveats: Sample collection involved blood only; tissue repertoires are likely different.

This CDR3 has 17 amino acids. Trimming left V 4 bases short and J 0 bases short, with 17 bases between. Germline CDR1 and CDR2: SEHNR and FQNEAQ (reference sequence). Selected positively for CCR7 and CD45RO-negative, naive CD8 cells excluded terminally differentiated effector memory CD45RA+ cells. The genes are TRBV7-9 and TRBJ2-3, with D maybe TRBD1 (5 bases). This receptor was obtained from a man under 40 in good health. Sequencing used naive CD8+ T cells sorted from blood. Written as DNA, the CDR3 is TGTGCCAGCAGCTACCTCAGGGAAGTATCAAGCACAGATACGCAGTATTTT. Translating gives CASSYLREVSSTDTQYF.